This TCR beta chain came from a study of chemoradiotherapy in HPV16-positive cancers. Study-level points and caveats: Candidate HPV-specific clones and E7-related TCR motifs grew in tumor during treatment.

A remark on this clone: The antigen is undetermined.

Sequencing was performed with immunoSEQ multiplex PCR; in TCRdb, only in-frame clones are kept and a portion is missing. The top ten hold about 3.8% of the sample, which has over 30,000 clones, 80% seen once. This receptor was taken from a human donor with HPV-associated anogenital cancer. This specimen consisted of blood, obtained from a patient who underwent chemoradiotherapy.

The CDR3 loop reads CASSQPNGGNEKLFF. The CDR3 DNA follows: TGTGCCAGCAGTCAGCCCAACGGGGGGAATGAAAAACTGTTTTTT. V usage is TRBV6-6 and J usage is TRBJ1-4, with a tentative D call TRBD1 (5 bases). Germline CDR1 and CDR2: MNHNY and SVGAGI (reference sequence). The ends were cut back, 5 bases at V and 5 bases at J, with 15 bases in the middle. The CDR3 covers 15 residues.